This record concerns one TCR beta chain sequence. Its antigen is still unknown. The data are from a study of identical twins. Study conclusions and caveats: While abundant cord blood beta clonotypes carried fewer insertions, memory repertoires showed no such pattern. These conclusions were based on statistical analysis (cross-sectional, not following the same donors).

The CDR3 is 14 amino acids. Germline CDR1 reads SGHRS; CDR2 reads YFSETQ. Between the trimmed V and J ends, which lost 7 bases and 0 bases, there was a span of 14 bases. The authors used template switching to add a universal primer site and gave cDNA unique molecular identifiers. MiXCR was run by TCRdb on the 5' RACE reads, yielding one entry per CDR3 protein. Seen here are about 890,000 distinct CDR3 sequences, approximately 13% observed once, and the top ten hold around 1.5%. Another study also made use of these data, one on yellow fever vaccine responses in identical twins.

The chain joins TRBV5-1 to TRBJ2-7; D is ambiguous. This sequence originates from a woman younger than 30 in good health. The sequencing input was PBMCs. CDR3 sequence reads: CASPCVTPSYEQYF. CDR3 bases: TGCGCCAGCCCCTGTGTGACTCCCTCCTACGAGCAGTACTTC.